This T cell receptor beta chain was recorded in a study of shared clonotypes between healthy human individuals. This CDR3 is built from 14 residues. The ends lost 1 base at V and 7 bases at J; junction bases unmatched: 7. Germline V gene data show CDR1 as MNHNS and CDR2 as SASEGT. Donors were healthy HIV-negative adults without recent acute infections or vaccinations. Assay execution proceeded at the deep level. Profiled with immunoSEQ multiplex PCR; TCRdb holds only in-frame clones, not every one. The data hold hundreds of thousands of clones, with roughly four fifths observed a single time. The source material was PBMCs. J is TRBJ2-7 and V is TRBV6-1, with 7 bases that match TRBD2. The TCR sequence derives from a woman aged 40 to 55 in good health. Some clones in this sample may be carry-over from other donors' samples. CDR3 loop: CASSEVAGDEEQYF. The CDR3 DNA reads as TGTGCCAGCAGTGAAGTGGCGGGAGATGAAGAGCAGTACTTC.